Included here is one TCR beta chain sequence, with context. Its antigen is unidentified. The record originates from a study of T-cell reconstitution after alpha-beta-depleted transplantation in children. Findings and limits, study-wide: About two months after transplant, alpha-beta T cells reportedly came from several hundred expanded graft clones. Some patients' high day-60 TCRbeta diversity was traced to surviving recipient T cells and thymic progenitors.

Unique molecular identifiers were incorporated into the prepared TCRbeta library. TCRdb re-called the PCR reads with MiXCR, one entry per CDR3 protein. Of about 610,000 distinct CDR3 sequences in the sample, approximately 30% were seen once. This CDR3 has 15 amino acids. Trimming stripped 7 bases from V and 0 bases from J, with 14 bases between. J is TRBJ2-3 and V is TRBV12-3 or TRBV12-4; TRBD2 might be the D (6 bases). This specimen was PBMCs, taken before TCRalphabeta/CD19-depleted stem cell transplant. The source of this sequence is a boy in the first two years of life with Wiskott-Aldrich syndrome, due to receive a stem cell transplant. The CDR3 protein is CASKEAGPSTDTQYF. DNA for the CDR3: TGTGCCAGCAAGGAGGCGGGACCTAGCACAGATACGCAGTATTTT.